The 30 T cell receptor beta chains below all came from one sample that was sequenced in a study of beta chain features in type 1 diabetes (dated by TCRdb to 2017 to 2018). Receptors were amplified or captured by the immunoSEQ multiplex PCR assay. The entire amount of isolated RNA was reverse transcribed using the High Capacity cDNA Reverse Transcription Kit, so the sequenced TCRB transcripts were expressed ones. Imported from immuneACCESS, the table was reduced by TCRdb to in-frame sequences with V and J called. These copies leave out some clones; in studies compared against another copy, an unresolved V gene accounts for under half, and the cause of the remainder is not known. For this sample the table gives approximately 300,000 clones, of which 11% were detected only once. Approximately 0.016% of the sample lies in the top ten. The sequenced sample consisted of naive CD4+ T cells from blood. Per the publication, the cell subset or site label means: true naive CD4+ T cells. The receptors were gathered from a woman aged 30 to 39 in good health.

This clone was seen more than once but under ten times. The chain links TRBV7-3 to TRBJ2-2; a weak D match, TRBD1 (6 bases). Per germline, CDR1 SGHTA and CDR2 FQGTGA. Trimming took off 5 bases at V and 2 bases at J, with 9 bases between the two ends. This CDR3 is built from 14 residues. CDR3 amino acids: CASSPQGNTGELFF. Written as DNA, the CDR3 is TGTGCCAGCAGCCCACAGGGTAACACCGGGGAGCTGTTTTTT.

The gene calls are TRBV5-8 and TRBJ1-2; D perhaps matches TRBD1 (6 bases). Germline lookup yields CDR1 SGHTS and CDR2 YDEGEE. The CDR3 runs to 14 residues. Deletions cut 5 bases from V and 7 bases from J, with 18 bases between. The CDR3 is CASRPRGGAIGYTF. The CDR3 DNA reads TGTGCCAGCAGGCCCAGAGGGGGGGCCATTGGCTACACCTTC. Looking up the rest from reference TRBV5-8 and TRBJ1-2 gives the full variable domain: EAGVTQSPTHLIKTRGQQATLRCSPISGHTSVYWYQQALGLGLQFLLWYDEGEERNRGNFPPRFSGRQFPNYSSELNVNALELEDSALYLCASRPRGGAIGYTFGSGTRLTVV.

V and J are TRBV9 and TRBJ2-1; a possible D gene is TRBD2 (5 bases). This CDR3 comprises 15 residues. CDR1 SGDLS and CDR2 YYNGEE come from the germline V gene. V dropped 4 bases and J dropped 9 bases, with 20 bases sitting between them. CDR3 amino acids: CASSQVGSGRSEQFF. CDR3 nucleotides: TGTGCCAGCAGCCAGGTGGGGAGCGGCCGGAGTGAGCAGTTCTTC.

The chain combines TRBV7-2 with TRBJ2-3; D is unresolved. The CDR3 runs to 13 residues. From germline, CDR1 is SGHTA and CDR2 FQGNSA. V lost 6 bases, J lost 2 bases, and 9 bases lay in between. CDR3 coding DNA: TGTGCCAGCAGTCGTAGCCCCACAGATACGCAGTATTTT. As protein: CASSRSPTDTQYF.

A few counts support this clone. The V gene is TRBV30, the J gene TRBJ1-1, with D possibly being TRBD1 (6 bases). The CDR3 totals 13 residues. Germline V gene sequence: CDR1 GTSNPN, CDR2 SVGIG (reference sequence). Trimming shortened V by 3 bases and J by 4 bases, and 12 bases separated the two germline ends. CDR3 sequence: CAWRGDTFTEAFF. DNA for the CDR3: TGTGCCTGGAGAGGGGACACCTTCACTGAAGCTTTCTTT.

J is TRBJ2-3 and V is TRBV11-2; D is possibly TRBD1 (5 bases). Trimming shortened V by 5 bases and J by 3 bases, and 15 bases separated the two germline ends. The CDR3 sequence is 15 residues long. CDR1 is SGHAT and CDR2 is FQNNGV in the germline V gene. The CDR3 is CASSAVRVRTDTQYF. The CDR3 DNA reads TGTGCCAGCAGCGCGGTCAGGGTAAGGACAGATACGCAGTATTTT.

This clone was seen a few times. The chain is built from TRBV5-1 and TRBJ1-1, with unresolved D. The germline V and J ends were trimmed by 6 bases and 3 bases, with 15 bases remaining between them. This CDR3 spans 14 amino acids. The germline V gene has CDR1 SGHRS and CDR2 YFSETQ. CDR3 amino acids: CASTTGRLDTEAFF. The CDR3 DNA is TGCGCCAGCACCACGGGGAGATTGGACACTGAAGCTTTCTTT.

The chain recombines TRBV21-1 with TRBJ2-3; no DNA check was done on the table's D call, TRBD2. TRBV21-1 is recorded as a pseudogene. The CDR3 spans 20 residues. For the CDR3, the DNA is TGTGCCAGCAGCAAATCCGGGCGACTAGCGGGAGAGAAGGGTACAGATACGCAGTATTTT. It translates to CASSKSGRLAGEKGTDTQYF.

This clone was found a few times. The rearrangement joins TRBV5-6 to TRBJ1-1; D is unresolved. CDR3 length equals 11 residues. V was trimmed by 0 bases and J by 6 bases, leaving 3 bases between them. Germline V gives CDR1 SGHDT, CDR2 YYEEEE. CDR3 region: CASSLVSEAFF. Written as DNA, the CDR3 is TGTGCCAGCAGCTTGGTCTCTGAAGCTTTCTTT. Based on the CDR3 plus reference TRBV5-6 and TRBJ1-1, the full variable domain is DAGVTQSPTHLIKTRGQQVTLRCSPKSGHDTVSWYQQALGQGPQFIFQYYEEEERQRGNFPDRFSGHQFPNYSSELNVNALLLGDSALYLCASSLVSEAFFGQGTRLTVV.

The chain links TRBV7-2 to TRBJ2-5, with 14 bases matching TRBD2. The CDR3 extends over 18 amino acids. V dropped 5 bases and J dropped 5; count of bases not matched to a gene: 13. The germline V gene encodes CDR1 SGHTA and CDR2 FQGNSA. CDR3 sequence reads: CASSPRSRRLAGGETQYF. The CDR3 DNA reads TGTGCCAGCAGCCCTAGGTCGCGACGACTAGCGGGAGGGGAGACCCAGTACTTC.

This clone was observed a few times. CDR3 nucleotides: TGTGCCACCCTCAGCACTGGGGCCATAGCTCAAGAGACCCAGTACTTC. Amino acid sequence: CATLSTGAIAQETQYF. The chain employs TRBV28 and TRBJ2-5; D may be TRBD1 (5 bases). Trimming cost V 10 bases and J 2 bases, with 23 bases left between them. The CDR3 consists of 16 residues. CDR1 and CDR2 (germline): MDHEN, SYDVKM. Complete variable domain (other parts from reference TRBV28 and TRBJ2-5): DVKVTQSSRYLVKRTGEKVFLECVQDMDHENMFWYRQDPGLGLRLIYFSYDVKMKEKGDIPEGYSVSREKKERFSLILESASTNQTSMYLCATLSTGAIAQETQYFGPGTRLLVL.

This clone showed up just a few times. The chain is built from TRBV27 and TRBJ2-2; maybe TRBD1 (6 bases). The length of the CDR3 is 16 residues. Trimming took 5 bases from V and 5 from J, leaving 18 bases between them. Germline-derived CDR1 and CDR2 are MNHEY and SMNVEV (reference sequence). CDR3 residues: CASSPAGVRETGELFF. The CDR3 region has the DNA TGTGCCAGCAGTCCCGCAGGGGTTCGGGAAACCGGGGAGCTGTTTTTT.

This chain connects TRBV7-9 to TRBJ1-1; D is perhaps TRBD1 (5 bases). Germline CDR1 SEHNR, CDR2 FQNEAQ (reference sequence). The CDR3 contains 15 residues. Trimming shortened V by 1 base and J by 0 bases, and 9 bases separated the two germline ends. The CDR3 reads CASSLGQHMNTEAFF. The CDR3 DNA follows: TGTGCCAGCAGCTTAGGACAGCACATGAACACTGAAGCTTTCTTT.

The chain combines TRBV6-6 with TRBJ2-5, with D tentatively TRBD1 (5 bases). CDR1 is MNHNY and CDR2 is SVGAGI in the germline V gene (reference sequence). This CDR3 region has 13 residues. Trimming pared 4 bases from V and 1 base from J, leaving 7 bases between. CDR3 sequence reads: CASSFRVQETQYF. The CDR3 coding sequence is TGTGCCAGCAGTTTCAGGGTCCAAGAGACCCAGTACTTC.

This clone turned up a few times. The V call is TRBV18, the J call TRBJ2-3; no definite D call. V was cut by 6 bases and J by 0 bases, with 4 bases left in between. The CDR3 has 12 amino acids. CDR1 KGHSH and CDR2 LQKENI come from the germline V gene. CDR3 sequence: CASSGSTDTQYF. The CDR3 DNA is TGTGCCAGCTCGGGCAGCACAGATACGCAGTATTTT.

This clone appeared a few times. The J gene is TRBJ2-1, the V gene TRBV28; TRBD2 is a possible D gene (5 bases). V was clipped by 8 bases and J by 3 bases, with 14 bases between them. Looked up from germline, CDR1 is MDHEN and CDR2 is SYDVKM. This CDR3 comprises 14 residues. The CDR3 bases are TGTGCCAGCGCGGGCCAGCGGAGCTACAATGAGCAGTTCTTC. Protein: CASAGQRSYNEQFF.

This clone was seen only a few times. The V gene is TRBV7-6, the J gene TRBJ2-3; 13 positions match TRBD2. J lost 10 bases, V lost 0 bases, and 13 bases had no gene match. The CDR3 runs to 18 residues. CDR1 is SGHVS, CDR2 FNYEAQ, per germline. CDR3 sequence (DNA): TGTGCCAGCAGCTTAGCGGCGACTAGCGGGAGGCGGCGGGGGGCGCAGTATTTT. The encoded protein is CASSLAATSGRRRGAQYF.

This clone showed up just once. One end of the junction varies from germline; a read error may be responsible. The rearrangement joins TRBV5-4 to TRBJ2-4; D might be TRBD1 (5 bases). CDR3 size: 13 residues. Germline V gene data show CDR1 as SGHNT and CDR2 as YYREEE (reference sequence). CDR3 nucleotide sequence: TGTGCCAGCAGCTTAGCAGGGAAAAACATTCAGTGCTTC. It specifies CASSLAGKNIQCF.

This clone was picked up a small number of times. The genes are TRBV10-3 and TRBJ1-2; 7 nucleotides align to TRBD1. Per the germline V gene, CDR1 is ENHRY and CDR2 is SYGVKD. There are 14 residues in the CDR3. V dropped 4 bases and J dropped 2; count of bases not matched to a gene: 4. DNA of the CDR3: TGTGCCATCAGTGGGACAGGACAGAACTATGGCTACACCTTC. This encodes CAISGTGQNYGYTF.

This chain joins TRBV9 and TRBJ2-3; a possible D gene is TRBD2 (5 bases). The CDR3 covers 16 residues. Germline assignment: CDR1 SGDLS and CDR2 YYNGEE. V gave up 0 bases and J gave up 2 bases, with 13 bases separating them. The CDR3 DNA reads as TGTGCCAGCAGCGTAGTTCTAGCTGCCCCCACAGATACGCAGTATTTT. It translates to CASSVVLAAPTDTQYF. Full variable domain (remainder filled in from reference TRBV9 and TRBJ2-3): DSGVTQTPKHLITATGQRVTLRCSPRSGDLSVYWYQQSLDQGLQFLIQYYNGEERAKGNILERFSAQQFPDLHSELNLSSLELGDSALYFCASSVVLAAPTDTQYFGPGTRLTVL.

This clone was detected only once. The V call is TRBV9, the J call TRBJ2-1, with 16 bases lining up with TRBD2. The CDR3 runs to 19 residues. Trimming at V came to 3 bases and at J to 4 bases, leaving 10 bases not matched to a gene. Per germline, CDR1 SGDLS and CDR2 YYNGEE. The CDR3 sequence: CASSEGPGLAGGDYNEQFF. The CDR3 nucleotides read TGTGCCAGCAGCGAGGGACCGGGACTAGCGGGAGGGGATTACAATGAGCAGTTCTTC.

This chain connects TRBV7-3 to TRBJ2-1, with D hard to call. Germline V lookup: CDR1 SGHTA, CDR2 FQGTGA. V was cut by 1 base and J by 1 base, with 14 bases left in between. The CDR3 extends over 17 amino acids. The CDR3 is CASSLRARSWSYNEQFF. The CDR3 region has the DNA TGTGCCAGCAGCTTAAGGGCCCGAAGCTGGTCCTACAATGAGCAGTTCTTC.

The chain links TRBV11-3 to TRBJ2-3, with 8 positions matching TRBD1. V was clipped by 4 bases and J by 5 bases; unmatched bases: 2. CDR1 and CDR2 (germline): SGHNT, YENEEA. The length of the CDR3 is 13 residues. In nucleotides, the CDR3 is TGTGCCAGCAGCTGGACAGGGATAGATACGCAGTATTTT. Translation gives CASSWTGIDTQYF.

In its sample, this clone was seen a few times. This chain connects TRBV7-9 to TRBJ1-1; no reliable D call. Germline V gene sequence: CDR1 SEHNR, CDR2 FQNEAQ (reference sequence). The germline V and J ends were trimmed by 8 bases and 1 base, with 11 bases remaining between them. The CDR3 contains 13 residues. The CDR3 region is CASLGYSNTEAFF. CDR3 coding DNA: TGTGCCAGCCTCGGGTACTCGAACACTGAAGCTTTCTTT.

This clone was observed a few times. V usage is TRBV5-4 and J usage is TRBJ1-2; 9 bases agree with TRBD1. The V segment lost 2 bases and the J segment 6 bases; nucleotides outside the gene matches: 2. Germline loops: CDR1 SGHNT, CDR2 YYREEE (reference sequence). The CDR3 consists of 13 residues. CDR3 nucleotide sequence: TGTGCCAGCAGCTTCTGGACAGGGGATGGCTACACCTTC. Encoded protein: CASSFWTGDGYTF.

This clone was counted a few times. The V call is TRBV6-1, the J call TRBJ2-3; TRBD2 aligns across 12 bases. Germline-derived CDR1 and CDR2 are MNHNS and SASEGT. This CDR3 region has 18 residues. V lost 3 bases and J lost 2; bases outside the gene matches: 9. The CDR3 loop is CASSDGMLAGGLTDTQYF. CDR3 sequence (DNA): TGTGCCAGCAGTGATGGGATGCTAGCGGGAGGGCTCACAGATACGCAGTATTTT.

This clone was found a few times. The genes are TRBV5-1 and TRBJ2-7; 7 bases are a match to TRBD1. V lost 2 bases and J lost 3; bases outside the gene matches: 8. This CDR3 spans 15 amino acids. CDR1 SGHRS and CDR2 YFSETQ come from the germline V gene. The CDR3 sequence is CASSFRQGQSYEQYF. CDR3 in DNA: TGCGCCAGCAGCTTCCGACAGGGACAAAGCTACGAGCAGTACTTC.

This clone has just a few counts. The J gene is TRBJ1-1, the V gene TRBV7-3; perhaps TRBD1 as D (5 bases). Germline assignment: CDR1 SGHTA and CDR2 FQGTGA. The CDR3 length is 12 residues. Trimming stripped 4 bases from V and 8 bases from J, with 11 bases between. The CDR3 loop is CASSSFGGEAFF. The CDR3 DNA is TGTGCCAGCAGCTCCTTCGGGGGGGAAGCTTTCTTT.

The chain recombines TRBV18 with TRBJ2-7; 10 bases agree with TRBD1. Germline V gene lookup returns CDR1 KGHSH and CDR2 LQKENI. The CDR3 contains 15 residues. V was pared by 2 bases and J by 2 bases, with 3 bases of the junction left unmatched. The CDR3 reads CASSPEGTGAYEQYF. The DNA for the CDR3 is TGTGCCAGCTCACCAGAAGGGACAGGGGCCTACGAGCAGTACTTC. Full variable domain (rest looked up from reference TRBV18 and TRBJ2-7): NAGVMQNPRHLVRRRGQEARLRCSPMKGHSHVYWYRQLPEEGLKFMVYLQKENIIDESGMPKERFSAEFPKEGPSILRIQQVVRGDSAAYFCASSPEGTGAYEQYFGPGTRLTVT.

This clone was recorded a few times. Here the CDR3 DNA reads TGCAGCGTTGAAGATGGGGGAGGGACCGATGAAAAACTGTTTTTT. This codes for CSVEDGGGTDEKLFF. The rearrangement links TRBV29-1 to TRBJ1-4; D perhaps matches TRBD1 (5 bases). V was shortened by 0 bases and J by 6 bases, with 14 bases between the two germline ends. Germline V gene data show CDR1 as SQVTM and CDR2 as ANQGSEA. The CDR3 covers 15 residues.